This T cell receptor beta chain originates from a study of cytomegalovirus exposure and HLA in healthy donors. Background on the study: Researchers found that approximately 80% of 300 to 450 genotyped donors fell within the Caucasian-associated ancestry cluster. Study observations and caveats: HLA restriction was apparent for most CMV-associated TCR beta chains in a later analysis.

In this sample, this clone turned up a few times. What it binds is unknown. The PCR ran on 60 Vbeta and 13 Jbeta primers. Here immunoSEQ multiplex PCR was the method, and the copy in TCRdb shows in-frame clones only, minus some. The sample yields around 130,000 clones, roughly three quarters seen once. The CDR3 runs to 16 residues. Germline loops: CDR1 MGHRA, CDR2 YSYEKL. V lost 4 bases and J 11 bases, leaving 23 bases between the germline ends. The sequencing sample was made of PBMCs. This TCR came from a man between 18 and 35 years old in good health and CMV-seronegative. The chain has TRBV4-1 and TRBJ1-4; D ambiguous. CDR3 residues: CASSPFRTSREMKLFF. The CDR3 DNA sequence: TGCGCCAGCAGCCCCTTTAGGACCTCGAGGGAAATGAAACTGTTTTTT.